This T cell receptor (beta chain) was observed in a study of shared clonotypes between healthy human individuals. Overall study findings and caveats: Naive CD4 clonotypes were shared across several donors at roughly 5%.

Trimming shortened V by 1 base and J by 6 bases, and 21 bases separated the two germline ends. Germline assignment: CDR1 SGHTA and CDR2 FQGNSA. The CDR3 length is 18 residues. Across several immunoSEQ plates, the genomic DNA of each subset was split evenly. Profiling relied on immunoSEQ multiplex PCR, and the TCRdb table lists in-frame clones only, not all of them. The sample contains hundreds of thousands of clones, 74% of which appear only once. Only one count was recorded for this clone. Its antigen is not identified. Subsets obtained from CD4+ cells comprised CD45RA+ naive and CD45RA-negative memory cells.

The TCR sequence derives from a woman aged 25 to 45 in good health. Specimen: memory CD4+ T cells sorted from blood. Subset specified: CD45RA-negative fraction. The chain combines TRBV7-2 with TRBJ2-2; the D gene is possibly TRBD2 (7 bases). Written as DNA, the CDR3 is TGTGCCAGCAGCTTAGGAATACGCTGGGGGGGCAAGGCCGGGGAGCTGTTTTTT. It translates to CASSLGIRWGGKAGELFF.